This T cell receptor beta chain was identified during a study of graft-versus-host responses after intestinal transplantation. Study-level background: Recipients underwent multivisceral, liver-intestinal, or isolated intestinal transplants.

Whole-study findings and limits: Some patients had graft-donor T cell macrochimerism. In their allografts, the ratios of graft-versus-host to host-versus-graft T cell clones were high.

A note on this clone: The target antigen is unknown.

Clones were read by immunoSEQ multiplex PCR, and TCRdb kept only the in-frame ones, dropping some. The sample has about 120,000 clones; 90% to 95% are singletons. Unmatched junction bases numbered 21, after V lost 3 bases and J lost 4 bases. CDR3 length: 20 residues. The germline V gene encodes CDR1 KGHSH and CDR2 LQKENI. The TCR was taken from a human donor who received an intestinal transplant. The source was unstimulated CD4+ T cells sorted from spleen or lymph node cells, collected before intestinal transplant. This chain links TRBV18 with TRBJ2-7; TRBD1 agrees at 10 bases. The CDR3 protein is CASSPTPPRGRDRGWYEQYF. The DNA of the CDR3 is TGTGCCAGCTCACCTACTCCCCCCCGGGGACGGGACAGGGGTTGGTACGAGCAGTACTTC.